Each of the 18 T cell receptor beta chains below was sequenced from the same sample in a study of cytomegalovirus exposure and HLA in healthy donors. PCR amplification relied on 60 Vbeta primers (plus 13 Jbeta primers). Sequenced by immunoSEQ multiplex PCR; TCRdb stores in-frame clones only, minus some. Counted here are about 180,000 clones, just under 80% occurring once; the ten biggest clones make up 1%. Sequencing was performed on PBMCs. The origin of the receptors is a woman in her forties or fifties in good health and CMV-seropositive.

This chain links TRBV28 with TRBJ2-7; D might be TRBD2 (6 bases). Germline V gives CDR1 MDHEN, CDR2 SYDVKM. The V end lost 8 bases, the J end lost 1 base, and 12 bases lay between the germline ends. This CDR3 is 13 amino acids long. The CDR3 DNA follows: TGTGCCAGCGTTAATGCGGGGTCCTACGAGCAGTACTTC. Amino acids: CASVNAGSYEQYF. Drawing the rest from reference TRBV28 and TRBJ2-7, the complete variable domain is DVKVTQSSRYLVKRTGEKVFLECVQDMDHENMFWYRQDPGLGLRLIYFSYDVKMKEKGDIPEGYSVSREKKERFSLILESASTNQTSMYLCASVNAGSYEQYFGPGTRLTVT.

Of note for this clone: The same CDR3 also results from other DNA sequences found in this sample. V and J are TRBV28 and TRBJ1-1; D ambiguous. CDR1 is MDHEN and CDR2 is SYDVKM in the germline V gene. This CDR3 is 14 amino acids long. Trimming stripped 3 bases from V and 1 base from J, with 9 bases between. The DNA for the CDR3 is TGTGCCAGCAGTTTTGGCAGAGGGAACACTGAAGCTTTCTTT. This encodes CASSFGRGNTEAFF.

This chain connects TRBV11-2 to TRBJ2-5, with TRBD1 matching over 8 bases. The tail of the sequence fits TRBJ2-7 better, so the J call may be wrong. Germline V gene lookup returns CDR1 SGHAT and CDR2 FQNNGV. The CDR3 consists of 15 residues. The CDR3 here is CASSSRDRSSYEQYF. The DNA for the CDR3 is TGTGCCAGCAGCTCCCGGGACAGGAGCTCCTACGAGCAGTACTTC.

The genes are TRBV7-2 and TRBJ2-5; TRBD1 is a possible D gene (8 bases). This CDR3 contains 13 residues. Germline V lookup: CDR1 SGHTA, CDR2 FQGNSA. The V end was cut by 3 bases, the J end by 10 bases, with 15 bases between. CDR3 residues: CASSFDRGGFQYF. CDR3 DNA: TGTGCCAGCAGCTTCGACAGGGGAGGGTTCCAGTACTTC.

CDR3 in DNA: TGTGCCAGCAGCTCCCAGGGGGCGAGCTATGGCTACACCTTC. This codes for CASSSQGASYGYTF. The V call is TRBV27, the J call TRBJ1-2; 8 bases align to TRBD1. Germline V gene sequence: CDR1 MNHEY, CDR2 SMNVEV (reference sequence). The CDR3 consists of 14 residues. With V trimmed by 6 bases and J by 4 bases, 7 bases remained unmatched.

This clone came up once. This chain uses TRBV7-8 with TRBJ2-3; D may be TRBD1 (5 bases). This CDR3 comprises 14 residues. Germline V gives CDR1 SGHVS, CDR2 FQNEAQ. With 3 bases removed from V and 3 bases from J, the gap between germline ends came to 10 bases. The CDR3 reads CASSFGARTDTQYF. As DNA, the CDR3 is TGTGCCAGCAGCTTTGGGGCCAGAACAGATACGCAGTATTTT.

This clone was counted once. The gene calls are TRBV6-5 and TRBJ2-7; a possible D gene is TRBD1 (5 bases). CDR1 is MNHEY, CDR2 SVGAGI, per germline. Trimming shortened V by 2 bases and J by 3 bases, and 14 bases separated the two germline ends. There are 15 residues in the CDR3. The CDR3 region is CASSYGQGGFYEQYF. For the CDR3, the DNA is TGTGCCAGCAGTTACGGCCAGGGTGGATTCTACGAGCAGTACTTC.

The J gene is TRBJ2-1, the V gene TRBV10-2; 10 bases fit TRBD2. The CDR3 is 15 residues long. V gave up 6 bases and J gave up 4 bases; unmatched junction bases: 6. Germline V gene lookup returns CDR1 WSHSY and CDR2 SAAADI. In nucleotides, the CDR3 is TGCGCCAGCAGGGTTAGCGGGGGGCCATACAATGAGCAGTTCTTC. The encoded protein is CASRVSGGPYNEQFF.

The table lists this clone with a count of one. The chain is built from TRBV25-1 and TRBJ2-7; 8 nucleotides line up with TRBD2. The V gene end was trimmed by 7 bases and the J gene end by 6 bases; junction bases not matched to a gene: 8. The V gene's germline CDR1 is MGHDK and CDR2 SYGVNS. The CDR3 is made up of 13 amino acids. As DNA, the CDR3 is TGTGCCAGCAAGGGTAGCGGGATAGCCGAGCAGTACTTC. It codes for CASKGSGIAEQYF.

The genes are TRBV7-6 and TRBJ2-2; D remains unclear. CDR3 length: 18 amino acids. V lost 6 bases, J lost 3 bases, and 23 bases lay in between. Germline V gene lookup returns CDR1 SGHVS and CDR2 FNYEAQ. CDR3 DNA sequence: TGTGCCAGCAGTGAGGCTAGTGTAGGAGACGTCGACACCGGGGAGCTGTTTTTT. Translating it yields CASSEASVGDVDTGELFF.

The V gene is TRBV7-2, the J gene TRBJ2-3, with D perhaps matching TRBD1 (5 bases). V dropped 8 bases and J dropped 10 bases, with 25 bases sitting between them. Germline V gives CDR1 SGHTA, CDR2 FQGNSA. The CDR3 has 15 amino acids. The CDR3 here is CASYSNRGLAGAQYF. The DNA of the CDR3 is TGTGCCAGCTACTCTAATAGGGGCTTAGCCGGCGCGCAGTATTTT.

The chain links TRBV6-1 to TRBJ1-1; the match to TRBD1 covers 9 bases. CDR3 length: 16 amino acids. J gave up 3 bases and V 6 bases, and 11 bases lay outside the gene matches. Germline V gives CDR1 MNHNS, CDR2 SASEGT. The CDR3 bases are TGTGCCAGCAGAGAACAGGGGGCGGTTGGGTACACTGAAGCTTTCTTT. Translated: CASREQGAVGYTEAFF.

This clone was picked up a small number of times. V usage is TRBV9 and J usage is TRBJ2-3; 9 bases align to TRBD2. Trimming at V came to 0 bases and at J to 5 bases, leaving 13 bases not matched to a gene. Germline loops: CDR1 SGDLS, CDR2 YYNGEE. CDR3 length: 18 amino acids. The CDR3 loop is CASSVAPRSGSGGDTQYF. In DNA form, the CDR3 reads TGTGCCAGCAGCGTAGCCCCCCGTAGCGGGAGCGGGGGAGATACGCAGTATTTT.

CDR3 residues: CASSEAGGWTGTYEQYF. The CDR3 DNA reads TGTGCCAGCAGTGAGGCCGGAGGATGGACAGGGACCTACGAGCAGTACTTC. This sequence joins TRBV28 and TRBJ2-7; 8 bases map to TRBD1. This CDR3 is 17 amino acids long. CDR1 and CDR2 (germline): MDHEN, SYDVKM. The V and J ends lost 5 bases and 2 bases, in that order; junction bases with no gene match: 14. Using reference TRBV28 and TRBJ2-7 for the parts outside the CDR3, the full variable domain is DVKVTQSSRYLVKRTGEKVFLECVQDMDHENMFWYRQDPGLGLRLIYFSYDVKMKEKGDIPEGYSVSREKKERFSLILESASTNQTSMYLCASSEAGGWTGTYEQYFGPGTRLTVT.

This sequence joins TRBV6-5 and TRBJ2-1; a weak D match, TRBD1 (6 bases). Germline assignment: CDR1 MNHEY and CDR2 SVGAGI. Trimming pared 7 bases from V and 6 bases from J, leaving 19 bases between. The CDR3 is made up of 15 amino acids. The CDR3 nucleotides read TGTGCCAGCAACCCAGGGGAGAGGCGGCCCAATGAGCAGTTCTTC. Translated: CASNPGERRPNEQFF.

Worth noting for this clone: The junction departs from the called germline gene at one end, perhaps through a read error. The chain couples TRBV7-7 to TRBJ2-3, with 7 bases that match TRBD1. This CDR3 is built from 16 residues. Germline V lookup: CDR1 SSHAT, CDR2 FNYEAQ (reference sequence). The CDR3 DNA follows: TGTGCTAGCAGCTTGCGTCCGGGACAGAGCACAGATACGCAGTATTTT. It is translated as CASSLRPGQSTDTQYF. The whole variable domain, remainder taken from reference TRBV7-7 and TRBJ2-3, is GAGVSQSPRYKVTKRGQDVTLRCDPISSHATLYWYQQALGQGPEFLTYFNYEAQPDKSGLPSDRFSAERPEGSISTLTIQRTEQRDSAMYRCASSLRPGQSTDTQYFGPGTRLTVL.

This chain joins TRBV9 and TRBJ2-7, with 8 bases aligning to TRBD1. The trim removed 1 base at V and 7 bases at J, leaving 10 bases unmatched. This CDR3 has 15 amino acids. Germline V lookup: CDR1 SGDLS, CDR2 YYNGEE. CDR3 protein: CASSVSGQGRAEQYF. In DNA, the CDR3 is TGTGCCAGCAGCGTATCTGGACAGGGTAGGGCGGAGCAGTACTTC.

The J gene is TRBJ2-1, the V gene TRBV2; possible D gene TRBD2, 6 bases. The CDR3 consists of 12 residues. CDR1 SNHLY and CDR2 FYNNEI come from the germline V gene. V was shortened by 6 bases and J by 4 bases, with 7 bases between the two germline ends. DNA of the CDR3: TGTGCCAGCAGCGGGAGTTACAATGAGCAGTTCTTC. Translating gives CASSGSYNEQFF.